This section outlines one TCR beta chain sequence together with its context. The sample belongs to a study of OX40 agonist ivuxolimab in advanced cancers. Study-wide background: Patients in the trial were receiving intravenous ivuxolimab every 2 weeks, at doses of 0.01 to 10 mg/kg.

This CDR3 has 17 residues. V lost 5 bases to trimming and J lost 3 bases; unmatched junction nucleotides: 11. CDR1 and CDR2 (germline): SGHVS, FQNEAQ. Profiling relied on immunoSEQ multiplex PCR, and the TCRdb table lists in-frame clones only, not all of them. The data contain tens of thousands of clones, roughly nine tenths of them singletons. V usage is TRBV7-8 and J usage is TRBJ1-2; 11 nucleotides align to TRBD1. This clonotype was obtained from an adult with an advanced solid tumor such as melanoma, head and neck, liver or kidney cancer. The sample here was CD4+ or CD8+ T cells sorted from blood, taken in a trial of the OX40 agonist ivuxolimab. The CDR3 loop reads CASSLGTGGTGDYGYTF. DNA for the CDR3: TGTGCCAGCAGCCTCGGGACAGGGGGTACGGGGGACTATGGCTACACCTTC.